This is a list of T cell receptor beta chains from one sample in a study of response to subunit inactivated influenza vaccine. Each CDR3 protein gets one entry after TCRdb re-called the RT-PCR reads with MiXCR. The data hold 500,000 to 600,000 distinct CDR3 sequences, with 13% to 15% observed a single time. Specimen: PBMCs from blood, collected about 12 days after vaccination. The receptors originated from a man in his fifties or sixties who received an inactivated influenza vaccine. CDR3s include the opening cysteine and the closing phenylalanine or tryptophan. D genes are given only for firm matches. Rows may omit the clone size; those that give it use once, few, many or a size class.

clone size	J gene	D gene	V gene	CDR3 protein	CDR3 DNA
many	TRBJ2-2	-	TRBV10-3	CAIRDFTGIGRRTGELFF	TGTGCCATCAGGGACTTTACAGGGATTGGTAGACGGACCGGGGAGCTGTTTTTT
few	TRBJ1-4	-	TRBV4-1	CASSQQYNEKLFF	TGCGCCAGCAGCCAACAATATAATGAAAAACTGTTTTTT
many	TRBJ2-3	-	TRBV29-1	CSVEGQGNTDTQYF	TGCAGCGTTGAAGGGCAGGGGAACACAGATACGCAGTATTTT
-	TRBJ1-1	TRBD1	TRBV9	CASSGWDSQNTEAFF	TGTGCCAGCAGCGGGTGGGACAGCCAAAACACTGAAGCTTTCTTT
-	TRBJ2-2	TRBD1	TRBV28	CASRDRPTGELFF	TGTGCCAGCAGGGACAGGCCCACCGGGGAGCTGTTTTTT
few	TRBJ2-7	-	TRBV11-1	CASSPALAGRAVSYEQYF	TGTGCCAGCAGCCCTGCCCTCGCGGGGCGCGCAGTTAGCTACGAGCAGTACTTC
-	TRBJ2-2	-	TRBV7-3	CASSLNEGTGELFF	TGTGCCAGCAGCTTAAATGAAGGGACCGGGGAGCTGTTTTTT
-	TRBJ1-3	-	TRBV27	CASSLRGNPTLYGNTIYF	TGTGCCAGCAGTTTAAGGGGCAATCCGACACTCTATGGAAACACCATATATTTT
-	TRBJ2-1	TRBD2	TRBV5-1	CASSLTLRTSGGYNEQFF	TGCGCCAGCAGCTTGACTCTGCGGACTAGCGGGGGGTACAATGAGCAGTTCTTC
-	TRBJ2-5	TRBD1	TRBV5-1	CASTRRDSYQETQYF	TGCGCCAGCACCCGCCGGGACAGTTACCAAGAGACCCAGTACTTC
few	TRBJ1-2	TRBD1	TRBV5-4	CASRPQQGAYGYTF	TGTGCCAGCAGACCGCAACAGGGGGCCTATGGCTACACCTTC
few	TRBJ2-2	-	TRBV20-1	CSARASYTGELFF	TGCAGTGCTAGAGCCTCGTACACCGGGGAGCTGTTTTTT
-	TRBJ2-5	-	TRBV6-5	CASGLGETQYF	TGTGCCAGCGGGCTGGGGGAGACCCAGTACTTC
many	TRBJ2-1	-	TRBV3-1	CASSQVQIYNEQFF	TGTGCCAGCAGCCAAGTACAGATCTACAATGAGCAGTTCTTC
-	TRBJ2-3	-	TRBV5-1	CASSLGSVLTDTQYF	TGCGCCAGCAGCTTGGGGTCCGTACTAACAGATACGCAGTATTTT
-	TRBJ1-4	-	TRBV4-2	CASSRGGAEEKLFF	TGTGCCAGCAGCCGCGGGGGGGCAGAAGAAAAACTGTTTTTT
few	TRBJ2-6	-	TRBV4-3	CASSQESPVSSGANVLTF	TGCGCCAGCAGCCAAGAATCCCCGGTGAGCTCTGGGGCCAACGTCCTGACTTTC
few	TRBJ1-5	TRBD1	TRBV12-3/TRBV12-4	CASTSDRMARGNQPQHF	TGTGCCAGCACCTCGGACAGGATGGCCAGGGGCAATCAGCCCCAGCATTTT
few	TRBJ2-5	TRBD2	TRBV3-1	CASSRAGPLQETQYF	TGTGCCAGCAGCCGAGCGGGGCCACTCCAAGAGACCCAGTACTTC
many	TRBJ1-2	-	TRBV5-5	CASSTQPTDNPGGYTF	TGTGCCAGCAGCACCCAACCGACTGACAATCCGGGGGGCTACACCTTC
many	TRBJ1-5	-	TRBV27	CASSLARSNQPQHF	TGTGCCAGCAGTTTAGCCAGGAGCAATCAGCCCCAGCATTTT
few	TRBJ2-4	TRBD1	TRBV3-1	CASSQLRGSKNIQYF	TGTGCCAGCAGCCAACTCAGGGGGTCCAAAAACATTCAGTACTTC